The 27 T cell receptor beta chains given below trace back to one sample, sequenced in a study of cytomegalovirus exposure and HLA in healthy donors. Assay used: immunoSEQ multiplex PCR; TCRdb lists only in-frame clones, some missing. The table records 75,000 to 100,000 clones, about 96% of them present only once. Sequencing used PBMCs. All receptors derive from a man younger than 35 in good health and CMV-seronegative.

The chain recombines TRBV27 with TRBJ1-5, with TRBD1 identical over 7 bases. From germline, CDR1 is MNHEY and CDR2 SMNVEV (reference sequence). The length of the CDR3 is 16 residues. V dropped 2 bases and J dropped 4; count of bases not matched to a gene: 8. The CDR3, as DNA: TGTGCCAGCAGTTTAGCGATAGGGGGCCCAAATCAGCCCCAGCATTTT. Encoded protein: CASSLAIGGPNQPQHF.

The J gene is TRBJ2-6, the V gene TRBV7-9; D uncertain. Trimming removed 5 bases at V and 2 bases at J, with 10 bases between. Germline CDR1 reads SEHNR; CDR2 reads FQNEAQ (reference sequence). The CDR3 extends over 15 amino acids. As DNA, the CDR3 is TGTGCCAGCAGCCCAGCAGGCACTGGGGCCAACGTCCTGACTTTC. It translates to CASSPAGTGANVLTF.

The J gene is TRBJ2-7, the V gene TRBV29-1; possibly TRBD2 for D (6 bases). CDR3 length: 11 amino acids. The V end was cut by 7 bases, the J end by 3 bases, with 10 bases between. Germline assignment: CDR1 SQVTM and CDR2 ANQGSEA. CDR3 residues: CSAGTYYEQYF. The CDR3 DNA reads as TGCAGCGCCGGGACTTACTACGAGCAGTACTTC.

The rearrangement joins TRBV7-2 to TRBJ2-3; D possibly corresponds to TRBD2 (6 bases). The CDR3 extends over 16 amino acids. V was pared by 5 bases and J by 0 bases, with 15 bases between. Germline lookup yields CDR1 SGHTA and CDR2 FQGNSA. CDR3 DNA: TGTGCCAGCAGCCCGGGAGTTAGGCCTAGCACAGATACGCAGTATTTT. The encoded protein is CASSPGVRPSTDTQYF.

The V call is TRBV1, the J call TRBJ2-7; the table names TRBD2, a call not compared with the DNA. TRBV1 is labeled a pseudogene. The CDR3 covers 18 residues. The CDR3 DNA follows: TGCACCAGCAGCCAAGATCCCCTAGCGGGAGCGCACTCCTACGAGCAGTACGTC. It encodes CTSSQDPLAGAHSYEQYV.

The J gene is TRBJ2-1, the V gene TRBV9; possible D gene TRBD2, 5 bases. Trimming pared 5 bases from V and 5 bases from J, leaving 14 bases between. Germline CDR1 and CDR2: SGDLS and YYNGEE. The CDR3 runs to 14 residues. The CDR3 nucleotides read TGTGCCAGCAGTGTGACTCCGGGAAACAATGAGCAGTTCTTC. Translation gives CASSVTPGNNEQFF.

The chain recombines TRBV6-6 with TRBJ2-7; D gene ambiguous. Germline lookup yields CDR1 MNHNY and CDR2 SVGAGI (reference sequence). V was clipped by 6 bases and J by 3 bases, with 12 bases between them. There are 13 residues in the CDR3. CDR3 nucleotides: TGTGCCAGCAGCGTCAGGCTGATCTACGAGCAGTACGTC. It encodes CASSVRLIYEQYV.

The chain links TRBV11-2 to TRBJ1-1, with 10 bases aligning to TRBD1. J was trimmed by 5 bases and V by 4 bases; bases with no gene match: 7. The germline V gene has CDR1 SGHAT and CDR2 FQNNGV. There are 15 residues in the CDR3. CDR3 residues: CASSSTDRGWTEAFF. CDR3 DNA: TGTGCCAGCAGCTCTACGGACAGGGGGTGGACTGAAGCTTTCTTT. The full variable domain, in which reference TRBV11-2 and TRBJ1-1 provide the parts outside the CDR3, is EAGVAQSPRYKIIEKRQSVAFWCNPISGHATLYWYQQILGQGPKLLIQFQNNGVVDDSQLPKDRFSAERLKGVDSTLKIQPAKLEDSAVYLCASSSTDRGWTEAFFGQGTRLTVV.

The chain employs TRBV6-1 and TRBJ1-1, with D unresolved. The V gene's germline CDR1 is MNHNS and CDR2 SASEGT. The CDR3 has 14 residues. Trimming shortened V by 4 bases and J by 1 base, and 10 bases separated the two germline ends. The CDR3 is CASSVSYSNTEAFF. The CDR3 nucleotides read TGTGCCAGCAGTGTGAGTTATTCGAACACTGAAGCTTTCTTT.

The rearrangement links TRBV29-1 to TRBJ2-3; a weak D match, TRBD1 (7 bases). Germline CDR1 SQVTM, CDR2 ANQGSEA. The CDR3 sequence is 14 residues long. Trimming took off 1 base at V and 4 bases at J, with 12 bases between the two ends. The DNA for the CDR3 is TGCAGCGTTGAAGGGGGCAGGGGGGCAGATACGCAGTATTTT. This codes for CSVEGGRGADTQYF.

The V and J genes are TRBV30 and TRBJ2-3, with D maybe TRBD2 (7 bases). There are 13 residues in the CDR3. Germline V gives CDR1 GTSNPN, CDR2 SVGIG (reference sequence). CDR3 sequence: CAWGRERLDTQYF. As DNA, the CDR3 is TGTGCTTGGGGGCGGGAGAGGCTAGATACGCAGTATTTT.

The rearrangement uses TRBV10-1 and TRBJ2-5; 10 nucleotides agree with TRBD1. Germline V gene data show CDR1 as WNHNN and CDR2 as SYGVQD (reference sequence). The trim removed 2 bases at V and 8 bases at J, leaving 2 bases unmatched. This CDR3 region has 13 residues. The CDR3 DNA reads TGCGCCAGCAGTGAGGACAGGGGGCGCACCCAGTACTTC. This translates into CASSEDRGRTQYF.

The chain joins TRBV4-2 to TRBJ2-1; the match to TRBD2 covers 11 bases. This CDR3 spans 15 amino acids. Germline CDR1 and CDR2: LGHNA and YNFKEQ. The V gene end was trimmed by 6 bases and the J gene end by 1 base; junction bases not matched to a gene: 2. CDR3 loop: CASRRTSGSYNEQFF. CDR3 bases: TGTGCCAGCAGAAGGACTAGCGGGTCCTACAATGAGCAGTTCTTC.

V and J are TRBV6-1 and TRBJ2-7; D remains ambiguous. Trimming shortened V by 5 bases and J by 0 bases, and 5 bases separated the two germline ends. The germline CDR1 and CDR2 sequences are MNHNS and SASEGT. The CDR3 is 12 amino acids. Written as DNA, the CDR3 is TGTGCCAGCAGTATACTCTCCTACGAGCAGTACTTC. Translating gives CASSILSYEQYF.

V and J are TRBV18 and TRBJ2-7; TRBD1 matches 8 bases. J lost 1 base, V lost 6 bases, and 8 bases had no gene match. Germline V CDR1 and CDR2: KGHSH, LQKENI. The CDR3 loop spans 15 amino acids. CDR3 protein: CASSPATGGSYEQYV. Here the CDR3 DNA reads TGTGCCAGCTCGCCTGCTACAGGGGGTTCCTACGAGCAGTACGTC.

CDR3 bases: TGCACCTTGGGGCCTTCAAACATTCAGTACTTC. It yields the protein CTLGPSNIQYF. V and J are TRBV20-1 and TRBJ2-4; TRBD1 might be the D (5 bases). Germline CDR1 reads DFQATT; CDR2 reads SNEGSKA (reference sequence). This CDR3 comprises 11 residues.

In regard to this clone: One end of the junction fails to match germline, which may point to a read error. The genes are TRBV29-1 and TRBJ2-2, with 9 bases matching TRBD2. The CDR3 runs to 14 residues. Germline CDR1 reads SQVTM; CDR2 reads ANQGSEA. CDR3 sequence reads: CSVPVAGDGRGAVF. The CDR3 DNA reads TGCAGCGTTCCCGTAGCGGGAGACGGTCGGGGAGCTGTTTTT.

The CDR3 coding sequence is TGTGCCAGCAGTCCGGGACAGGGGGCGAATGAGCAGTTCTTC. This translates into CASSPGQGANEQFF. The chain uses TRBV6-5 and TRBJ2-1, with 12 bases aligning to TRBD1. Germline V gene lookup returns CDR1 MNHEY and CDR2 SVGAGI. This CDR3 contains 14 residues. V was clipped by 5 bases and J by 7 bases; unmatched bases: 3.

This rearrangement joins TRBV27 to TRBJ2-5, with a possible D match to TRBD2 (5 bases). Per the germline V gene, CDR1 is MNHEY and CDR2 is SMNVEV (reference sequence). The CDR3 has 14 residues. V gave up 3 bases and J gave up 4 bases, with 12 bases separating them. Here the CDR3 reads CASSFFPGSETQYF. The CDR3 nucleotides read TGTGCCAGCAGTTTCTTCCCGGGATCAGAGACCCAGTACTTC.

The chain recombines TRBV10-3 with TRBJ2-7; tentative D call: TRBD2 (6 bases). Germline V gene data show CDR1 as ENHRY and CDR2 as SYGVKD. The CDR3 totals 15 residues. Trimming removed 10 bases from V and 7 bases from J, with 26 bases in between. CDR3 coding DNA: TGTGCCACTCTAGCAGTCGGACTAACTAAAAGTGAGCAGTACTTC. This translates into CATLAVGLTKSEQYF.

V and J are TRBV29-1 and TRBJ2-2; D is ambiguous. Per germline, CDR1 SQVTM and CDR2 ANQGSEA. The CDR3 covers 12 residues. The V end was cut by 3 bases, the J end by 9 bases, with 11 bases between. The CDR3 loop reads CSVDRGNRELFF. CDR3 nucleotides: TGCAGCGTTGATAGAGGAAACCGGGAGCTGTTTTTT.

CDR3: CASSLARQVNEQFF. In DNA form, the CDR3 reads TGCGCCAGCAGCTTGGCCCGACAGGTCAATGAGCAGTTCTTC. This chain connects TRBV5-1 to TRBJ2-1; weak D call: TRBD1 (6 bases). The V end lost 0 bases, the J end lost 6 bases, and 10 bases lay between the germline ends. CDR1 is SGHRS and CDR2 is YFSETQ in the germline V gene. The CDR3 contains 14 residues.

CDR3 bases: TGTGCCAGAAGCTGTATATCGGGTGGTTGGACACACTCTGGAAACACCATATATTTT. This sequence encodes CARSCISGGWTHSGNTIYF. The rearrangement joins TRBV5-3 to TRBJ1-3, with D tentatively TRBD1 (5 bases). TRBV5-3 is placed among ORFs of uncertain function. Trimming left V 3 bases short and J 0 bases short, with 22 bases between. The CDR3 has 19 amino acids.

This chain uses TRBV6-4 with TRBJ2-7; D might be TRBD2 (6 bases). Trimming took off 0 bases at V and 4 bases at J, with 19 bases between the two ends. Germline V gene sequence: CDR1 MRHNA, CDR2 SNTAGT. The CDR3 runs to 17 residues. The CDR3 loop reads CASSDSLRDLFTYEQYF. The CDR3 bases are TGTGCCAGCAGTGACTCATTAAGGGACTTGTTTACTTACGAGCAGTACTTC.

The chain is built from TRBV7-9 and TRBJ2-7; a possible D gene is TRBD2 (6 bases). This CDR3 comprises 16 residues. Germline V gene data show CDR1 as SEHNR and CDR2 as FQNEAQ (reference sequence). V lost 1 base to trimming and J lost 2 bases, with 15 bases between them. CDR3 bases: TGTGCCAGCAGCTTAGGCAGGTCGGGGGAAACCTACGAGCAGTACTTC. This codes for CASSLGRSGETYEQYF.

This clone was recorded only once. This chain connects TRBV6-6 to TRBJ2-7, with no clear D. The CDR3 sequence is 13 residues long. CDR1 and CDR2 (germline): MNHNY, SVGAGI (reference sequence). V gave up 5 bases and J gave up 2 bases, with 10 bases separating them. The CDR3 nucleotides are TGTGCCAGCAGTCCCACAAATCCCTACGAGCAGTACTTC. Its translation is CASSPTNPYEQYF.

The rearrangement uses TRBV9 and TRBJ2-5; 9 bases are shared with TRBD2. The V gene end was trimmed by 2 bases and the J gene end by 5 bases; junction bases not matched to a gene: 4. The V gene's germline CDR1 is SGDLS and CDR2 YYNGEE. CDR3 length: 14 residues. The CDR3 sequence is CASSVSGGTETQYF. The CDR3 coding sequence is TGTGCCAGCAGCGTGAGCGGGGGGACGGAGACCCAGTACTTC.